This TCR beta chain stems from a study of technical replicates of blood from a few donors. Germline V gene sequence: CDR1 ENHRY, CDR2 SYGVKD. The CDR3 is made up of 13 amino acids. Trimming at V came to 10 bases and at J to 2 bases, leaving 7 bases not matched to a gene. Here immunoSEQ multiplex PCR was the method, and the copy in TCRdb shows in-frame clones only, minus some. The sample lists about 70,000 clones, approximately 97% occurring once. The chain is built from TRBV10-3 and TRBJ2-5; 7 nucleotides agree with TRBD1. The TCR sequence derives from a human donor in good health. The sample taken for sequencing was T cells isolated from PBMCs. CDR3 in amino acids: CATSGTVQETQYF. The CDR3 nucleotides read TGTGCCACTTCCGGGACAGTTCAAGAGACCCAGTACTTC.